This is a list of T cell receptor beta chains from one sample in a study of shared clonotypes between healthy human individuals. Sequenced by immunoSEQ multiplex PCR; TCRdb stores in-frame clones only, minus some. This sample yields hundreds of thousands of clones, of which roughly 98% are seen a single time; approximately 0.3% belongs to the top ten. Material for sequencing was naive CD8+ T cells sorted from blood. The receptors derive from a man between 25 and 39 years old in good health. Both conserved end residues are part of each CDR3. A D gene is named only where the DNA matches it firmly. The size field is filled for only some rows; it gives once, few, many or a size class.

V gene	clone size	D gene	J gene	CDR3 protein	CDR3 DNA
TRBV7-2	-	-	TRBJ2-1	CASSLEVMSSYNEQFF	TGTGCCAGCAGCTTAGAAGTGATGAGCTCCTACAATGAGCAGTTCTTC
TRBV27	-	-	TRBJ2-7	CASSLSTTYEQYF	TGTGCCAGCAGTTTATCTACCACCTACGAGCAGTACTTC
TRBV10-3	-	TRBD1	TRBJ2-5	CAISDRDRGQGETQYF	TGTGCCATCAGTGACCGGGACAGGGGGCAGGGAGAGACCCAGTACTTC
TRBV5-8	-	TRBD2	TRBJ2-3	CASSTRFSGTVDTQYF	TGTGCCAGCAGCACAAGATTCAGCGGGACGGTCGATACGCAGTATTTT
TRBV9	-	TRBD1	TRBJ2-3	CASSAIGQGKDTQYF	TGTGCCAGCAGCGCTATCGGACAGGGAAAGGATACGCAGTATTTT
TRBV28	-	TRBD1	TRBJ1-4	CASSTIGQGREKLFF	TGTGCCAGCAGTACCATCGGACAGGGAAGGGAAAAACTGTTTTTT
TRBV19	once	-	TRBJ2-7	CASRGTVNEQYF	TGTGCCAGTCGCGGGACCGTGAACGAGCAGTACTTC
TRBV4-3	-	-	TRBJ1-2	CASSQGADRSLPYGYTF	TGCGCCAGCAGCCAAGGTGCCGACCGGAGCCTCCCTTATGGCTACACCTTC
TRBV7-9	-	TRBD2	TRBJ2-1	CASSPRGGSYNEQFF	TGTGCCAGCAGCCCCCGGGGGGGCTCCTACAATGAGCAGTTCTTC
TRBV11-2	-	-	TRBJ1-5	CASSLGQGRAQPQHF	TGTGCCAGCAGCTTAGGGCAGGGGAGGGCTCAGCCCCAGCATTTT
TRBV5-1	-	-	TRBJ2-7	CASSLALSGEQYF	TGCGCCAGCAGCTTAGCCCTTTCGGGCGAGCAGTACTTC
TRBV5-1	-	-	TRBJ2-7	CASSLAGENSYEQYF	TGCGCCAGCAGCTTGGCTGGAGAGAACTCCTACGAGCAGTACTTC
TRBV6-6	-	-	TRBJ2-7	CASSSQDGLSYEQYF	TGTGCCAGCAGTTCTCAGGACGGTTTGTCCTACGAGCAGTACTTC
TRBV5-6	-	TRBD2	TRBJ2-5	CASTSGGGLAGGPGYF	TGTGCCAGCACCTCGGGTGGGGGACTAGCGGGAGGGCCCGGGTACTTC
TRBV9	-	TRBD2	TRBJ2-7	CASSVAAGVAYEQYF	TGTGCCAGCAGCGTAGCTGCGGGGGTAGCCTACGAGCAGTACTTC
TRBV29-1	-	TRBD1	TRBJ1-1	CSVEEGAGEAFF	TGCAGCGTTGAGGAGGGGGCGGGGGAAGCTTTCTTT
TRBV5-1	-	TRBD1	TRBJ2-7	CASSLARGHGYEQYF	TGCGCCAGCAGCTTGGCCAGGGGGCACGGCTACGAGCAGTACTTC
TRBV5-6	-	TRBD1	TRBJ2-2	CASSPGQGNTGELFF	TGTGCCAGCAGCCCAGGACAGGGTAACACCGGGGAGCTGTTTTTT
TRBV5-4	-	-	TRBJ2-7	CASSLTTGRQLYEQYF	TGTGCCAGCAGCTTGACCACGGGACGGCAGCTATACGAGCAGTACTTC
TRBV7-6	-	-	TRBJ2-1	CASSLRASLVYNEQFF	TGTGCCAGCAGCTTAAGGGCTAGCCTTGTCTACAATGAGCAGTTCTTC
TRBV25-1	-	TRBD1	TRBJ2-5	CASSGAGTGIGETQYF	TGTGCCAGCAGTGGGGCTGGGACAGGGATCGGGGAGACCCAGTACTTC
TRBV6-1	-	-	TRBJ2-1	CASKTMLSYNEQFF	TGTGCCAGCAAAACCATGCTCTCCTACAATGAGCAGTTCTTC
TRBV7-2	-	-	TRBJ2-7	CASSSPLDGSYYEQYF	TGTGCCAGCAGCTCCCCCCTTGACGGGAGTTACTACGAGCAGTACTTC
TRBV2	-	-	TRBJ2-7	CASSPPDRRTYEQYF	TGTGCCAGCAGTCCCCCTGACAGGCGTACCTACGAGCAGTACTTC
TRBV15	-	-	TRBJ2-7	CATSTRPISYEQYF	TGTGCCACCTCGACCAGGCCGATCTCCTACGAGCAGTACTTC
TRBV10-3	-	-	TRBJ2-1	CAISLKFQSPYNEQFF	TGTGCCATCAGTTTAAAATTTCAGAGTCCATACAATGAGCAGTTCTTC
TRBV14	-	-	TRBJ1-6	CASRQGGSLHF	TGTGCCAGCAGACAGGGAGGATCCCTCCACTTT
TRBV18	-	-	TRBJ2-1	CASSLRLEPYNEQFF	TGTGCCAGCTCACTTCGTCTCGAGCCCTACAATGAGCAGTTCTTC
TRBV27	-	-	TRBJ2-1	CASSLDSHEQFF	TGTGCCAGCAGTTTGGACAGTCATGAGCAGTTCTTC
TRBV19	-	-	TRBJ2-6	CASCLAGANVLTF	TGTGCCAGTTGTCTGGCTGGGGCCAACGTCCTGACTTTC
TRBV4-1	-	-	TRBJ1-3	CASSQDVGVSGNTIYF	TGCGCCAGCAGCCAAGATGTAGGAGTATCTGGAAACACCATATATTTT
TRBV6-6	-	TRBD1	TRBJ2-7	CASSYPGQVTF	TGTGCCAGCAGTTACCCGGGACAGGTTACCTTC
TRBV2	-	-	TRBJ1-1	CASTRKGPNTEAFF	TGTGCCAGCACTCGGAAGGGGCCGAACACTGAAGCTTTCTTT
TRBV25-1	-	-	TRBJ2-3	CASRERRRTDTQYF	TGTGCCTCCAGGGAGAGACGCCGGACAGATACGCAGTATTTT
TRBV14	-	TRBD2	TRBJ2-7	CASSQGPGLAESYEQYF	TGTGCCAGCAGCCAGGGGCCCGGCCTAGCGGAATCCTACGAGCAGTACTTC
TRBV5-5	-	TRBD2	TRBJ2-1	CASSLRLRLAGVVGEQFF	TGTGCCAGCAGCTTGCGGTTGAGGCTAGCGGGAGTCGTCGGTGAGCAGTTCTTC
TRBV9	-	TRBD1	TRBJ1-1	CASSDRQGADTEAFF	TGTGCCAGCAGCGACCGACAGGGGGCGGACACTGAAGCTTTCTTT
TRBV2	-	-	TRBJ2-1	CASSLGPSGEFF	TGTGCCAGCAGCCTCGGACCCTCTGGGGAGTTCTTC